The clone carrying this TCR beta chain was observed many times. These data are taken from a study of T cells in Graves' hyperthyroidism and ophthalmopathy. Amplified regions were TCR beta CDR3 sequences from RNA transcripts. The HTBI set primed first-round TCR CDR3 RT-PCR. Via MiXCR, TCRdb re-called the multiplex PCR reads, giving one row per CDR3 protein. The sample has about 640,000 distinct CDR3 sequences, about 14% seen once. Unmatched junction bases numbered 5, after V lost 2 bases and J lost 9 bases. Looked up from germline, CDR1 is SGHKS and CDR2 is YYEKEE (reference sequence). There are 13 residues in the CDR3.

The sequence came from a woman in her fifties or sixties with Graves' ophthalmopathy. This chain links TRBV5-5 with TRBJ2-1, with TRBD1 identical over 7 bases. Sequencing was done on a sample of blood. CDR3 sequence: CASSFGTESEQFF. The DNA of the CDR3 is TGTGCCAGCAGCTTCGGGACAGAAAGTGAGCAGTTCTTC.